Listed below are T cell receptor beta chains from one sample, sequenced in a study of blood T cell repertoires in COVID-19. Here immunoSEQ multiplex PCR was the method, and the copy in TCRdb shows in-frame clones only, minus some. The sample carries 130,000 to 150,000 clones, approximately 79% recorded once. Source material: peripheral blood. All receptors come from a man aged 50-59 years with active or convalescent COVID-19. The CDR3 runs from the conserved cysteine through the conserved F or W. Fields, in order: CDR3 length, V gene, D gene, clone size, J gene, CDR3 DNA, CDR3 protein. A D gene is named only where the DNA matches it firmly. Size is omitted from some rows. Given values are once, few, many or a class for expanded clones.

17	TRBV5-8	TRBD1	few	TRBJ1-1	TGTGCCAGCAGCTTGGGTTTTGGACAGGGGCTGAACACTGAAGCTTTCTTT	CASSLGFGQGLNTEAFF
16	TRBV11-3	TRBD2	.	TRBJ2-1	TGTGCCAGCAGCCGAGGACTAGCGGAGCCCCACAATGAGCAGTTCTTC	CASSRGLAEPHNEQFF
14	TRBV6-6	TRBD1	once	TRBJ1-5	TGTGCCAGCAGTCCGACAGGGGGTTGGGAGCCCCAGCATTTT	CASSPTGGWEPQHF
16	TRBV10-3	.	.	TRBJ2-3	TGTGCCATCAGGGAACTGGCGGGACGGAACACAGATACGCAGTATTTT	CAIRELAGRNTDTQYF
16	TRBV11-2	.	.	TRBJ2-1	TGTGCCAGCAGCTTAGGGCCGCTGGTCGAGGCGGATGAGCAGTTCTTC	CASSLGPLVEADEQFF
16	TRBV19	.	.	TRBJ1-1	TGTGCCAGTACCGGCCCGGGACACCTACCCAACACTGAAGCTTTCTTT	CASTGPGHLPNTEAFF
15	TRBV7-8	.	once	TRBJ1-1	TGTGCCAGCAGCTTATCCGGGGGGCTGAACACTGAAGCTTTCTTT	CASSLSGGLNTEAFF
13	TRBV29-1	TRBD2	.	TRBJ2-2	TGCAGCGTCGGACTAGCGGGCACCGGGGAGCTGTTTTTT	CSVGLAGTGELFF
18	TRBV18	TRBD2	.	TRBJ2-7	TGTGCCAGCTTCACCAATCCTTGGCAGCGGGAGGCCTCCTACGAGCAGTACTTC	CASFTNPWQREASYEQYF
18	TRBV1	.	.	TRBJ2-7	TGCACCAGCAGCCAAGATCAGGATAGGGACAGGGGATCCTACGAGCAGTACTTC	CTSSQDQDRDRGSYEQYF
14	TRBV19	.	.	TRBJ2-1	TGTGCCAGTAGTTGGGGGGGCTCCCACAATGAGCAGTTCTTC	CASSWGGSHNEQFF
16	TRBV3-1/TRBV3-2	TRBD1	.	TRBJ2-7	TGTGCCAGCAGCCAAGATCTTGGGACAGGAACCTACGAGCAGTACTTC	CASSQDLGTGTYEQYF
11	TRBV5-6	.	.	TRBJ2-7	TGTGCCAGCAGCTGGAGTGGGGAGCAGTACTTC	CASSWSGEQYF
16	TRBV18	TRBD1	few	TRBJ2-7	TGTGCCAGCTCACCCCTCCCAGGGGGCGAGCTCTACGAGCAGTACTTC	CASSPLPGGELYEQYF
18	TRBV10-2	TRBD2	.	TRBJ2-1	TGCGCCAGCAGTCACACGGGACTAGCGGGAGGGCCGGGGAATGAGCAGTTCTTC	CASSHTGLAGGPGNEQFF
13	TRBV2	.	.	TRBJ2-7	TGTGCCAGCAGGGACTCATTAGGCGGCGAGCAGTACTTC	CASRDSLGGEQYF
17	TRBV19	TRBD1	.	TRBJ1-5	TGTGCCAGCAGACGGGACAGGGCCCAATATAGCAATCAGCCCCAGCATTTT	CASRRDRAQYSNQPQHF
14	TRBV5-1	.	.	TRBJ2-7	TGCGCCAGCAGCTTCCTCCGGGACAACTACGAGCAGTACTTC	CASSFLRDNYEQYF
16	TRBV24-1	TRBD2	.	TRBJ2-3	TGTGCCACCAGTGATTTGTCTAGCGGGATAACAGATACGCAGTATTTT	CATSDLSSGITDTQYF
15	TRBV7-8	TRBD2	once	TRBJ2-7	TGTGCCAGCAGCTTATCGGGACTAGTAGTATACGAGCAGTACTTC	CASSLSGLVVYEQYF
15	TRBV28	.	.	TRBJ1-5	TGTGCCAGCAGTTTCGCGGGACGGCAAAATCAGCCCCAGCATTTT	CASSFAGRQNQPQHF
13	TRBV5-1	TRBD1	few	TRBJ2-2	TGCGCCAGCAGACAGGGGGGCACCGGGGAGCTGTTTTTT	CASRQGGTGELFF
12	TRBV5-6	.	.	TRBJ2-5	TGTGCCAGCAGCTTGGGCCGGGAACCCCAGTACTTC	CASSLGREPQYF
14	TRBV20-1	.	.	TRBJ2-2	TGCAGTGCTAGTCCCGGGTGGAACACCGGGGAGCTGTTTTTT	CSASPGWNTGELFF